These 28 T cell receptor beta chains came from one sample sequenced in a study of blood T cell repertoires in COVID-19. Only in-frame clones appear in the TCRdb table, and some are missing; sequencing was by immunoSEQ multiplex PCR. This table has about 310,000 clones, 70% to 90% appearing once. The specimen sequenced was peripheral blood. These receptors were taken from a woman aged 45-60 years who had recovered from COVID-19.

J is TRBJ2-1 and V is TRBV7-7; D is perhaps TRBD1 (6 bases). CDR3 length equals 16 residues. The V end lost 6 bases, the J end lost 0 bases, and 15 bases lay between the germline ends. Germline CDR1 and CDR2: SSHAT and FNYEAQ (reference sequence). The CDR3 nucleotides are TGTGCCAGCAGTCTTAGTCAGGGGAGCTCCTACAATGAGCAGTTCTTC. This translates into CASSLSQGSSYNEQFF.

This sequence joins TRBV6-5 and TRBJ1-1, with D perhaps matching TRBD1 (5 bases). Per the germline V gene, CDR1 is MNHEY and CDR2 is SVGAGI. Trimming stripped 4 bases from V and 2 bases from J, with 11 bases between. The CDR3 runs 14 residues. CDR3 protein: CASSSTWTNTEAFF. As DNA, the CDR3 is TGTGCCAGCAGTTCCACATGGACAAACACTGAAGCTTTCTTT.

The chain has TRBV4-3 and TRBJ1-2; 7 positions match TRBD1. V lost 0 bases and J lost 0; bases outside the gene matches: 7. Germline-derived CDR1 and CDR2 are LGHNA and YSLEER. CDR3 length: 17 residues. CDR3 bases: TGCGCCAGCAGCCAAGATGTGACAGGGAGAACTAACTATGGCTACACCTTC. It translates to CASSQDVTGRTNYGYTF.

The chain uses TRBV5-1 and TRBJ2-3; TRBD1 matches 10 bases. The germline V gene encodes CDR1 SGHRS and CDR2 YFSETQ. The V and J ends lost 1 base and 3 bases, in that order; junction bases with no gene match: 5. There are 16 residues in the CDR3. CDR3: CASSLWGQGRTDTQYF. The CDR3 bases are TGCGCCAGCAGCTTGTGGGGACAGGGGAGGACAGATACGCAGTATTTT.

In DNA, the CDR3 is TGTGCCAGCAGTGAGTTTCGCGGAAATGAGCAGTTCTTC. It encodes CASSEFRGNEQFF. This rearrangement joins TRBV2 to TRBJ2-1, with unresolved D. The length of the CDR3 is 13 residues. Germline V gene data show CDR1 as SNHLY and CDR2 as FYNNEI. The ends were cut back, 3 bases at V and 7 bases at J, with 10 bases in the middle.

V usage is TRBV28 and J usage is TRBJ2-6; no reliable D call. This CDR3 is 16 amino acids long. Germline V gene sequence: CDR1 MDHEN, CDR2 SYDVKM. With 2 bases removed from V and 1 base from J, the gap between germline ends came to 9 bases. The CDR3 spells CASSLEEQSGANVLTF. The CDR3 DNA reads TGTGCCAGCAGTTTAGAAGAACAATCTGGGGCCAACGTCCTGACTTTC.

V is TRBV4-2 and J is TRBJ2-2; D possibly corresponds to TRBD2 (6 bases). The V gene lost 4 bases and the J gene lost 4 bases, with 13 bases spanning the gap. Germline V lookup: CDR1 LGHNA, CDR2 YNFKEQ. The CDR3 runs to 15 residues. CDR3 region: CASSLAGGSTGELFF. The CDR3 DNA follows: TGTGCCAGCAGCCTAGCCGGGGGAAGCACCGGGGAGCTGTTTTTT.

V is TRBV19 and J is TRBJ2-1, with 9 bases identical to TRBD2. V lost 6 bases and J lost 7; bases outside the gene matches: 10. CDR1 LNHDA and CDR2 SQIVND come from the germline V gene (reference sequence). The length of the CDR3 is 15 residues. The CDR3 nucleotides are TGTGCCAGTAGATCCACGGGACTAGCTAGGAATGAGCAGTTCTTC. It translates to CASRSTGLARNEQFF.

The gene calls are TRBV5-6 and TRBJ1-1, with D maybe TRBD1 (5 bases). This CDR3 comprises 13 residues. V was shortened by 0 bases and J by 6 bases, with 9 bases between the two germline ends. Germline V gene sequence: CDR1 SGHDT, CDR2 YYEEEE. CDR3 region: CASSLVPGSEAFF. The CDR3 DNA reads TGTGCCAGCAGCTTGGTCCCAGGGTCTGAAGCTTTCTTT.

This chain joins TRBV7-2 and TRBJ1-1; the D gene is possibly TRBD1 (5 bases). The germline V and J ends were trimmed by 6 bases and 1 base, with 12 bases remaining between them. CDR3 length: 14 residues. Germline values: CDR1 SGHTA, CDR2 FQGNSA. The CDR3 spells CASRSRVGNTEAFF. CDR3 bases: TGTGCCAGCAGAAGCAGGGTAGGGAACACTGAAGCTTTCTTT. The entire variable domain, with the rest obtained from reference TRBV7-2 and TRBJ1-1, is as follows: GAGVSQSPSNKVTEKGKDVELRCDPISGHTALYWYRQSLGQGLEFLIYFQGNSAPDKSGLPSDRFSAERTGGSVSTLTIQRTQQEDSAVYLCASRSRVGNTEAFFGQGTRLTVV.

CDR3: CAISEGAYEQYF. As DNA, the CDR3 is TGTGCCATCAGTGAAGGGGCCTACGAGCAGTACTTC. V is TRBV10-3 and J is TRBJ2-7, with a tentative D call TRBD1 (5 bases). Germline CDR1 and CDR2: ENHRY and SYGVKD. V dropped 3 bases and J dropped 2 bases, with 5 bases sitting between them. CDR3 size: 12 residues.

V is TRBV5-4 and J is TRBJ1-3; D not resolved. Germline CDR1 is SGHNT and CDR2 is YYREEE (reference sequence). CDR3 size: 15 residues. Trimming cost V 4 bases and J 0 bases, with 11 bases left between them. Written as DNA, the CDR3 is TGTGCCAGCAGCGGCCCACTAAGCTCTGGAAACACCATATATTTT. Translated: CASSGPLSSGNTIYF.

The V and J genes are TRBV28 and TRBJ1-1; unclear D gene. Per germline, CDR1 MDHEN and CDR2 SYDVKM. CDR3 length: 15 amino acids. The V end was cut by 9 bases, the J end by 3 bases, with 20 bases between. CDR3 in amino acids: CASGGRESLYTEAFF. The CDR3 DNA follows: TGTGCCAGTGGTGGGCGGGAAAGTTTGTACACTGAAGCTTTCTTT.

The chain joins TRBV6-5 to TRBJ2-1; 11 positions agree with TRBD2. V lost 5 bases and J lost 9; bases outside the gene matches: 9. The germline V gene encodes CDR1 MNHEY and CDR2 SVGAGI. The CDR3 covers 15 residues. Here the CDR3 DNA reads TGTGCCAGCAGTACTGATAGCGGGGGGGCTTTTGAGCAGTTCTTC. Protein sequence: CASSTDSGGAFEQFF.

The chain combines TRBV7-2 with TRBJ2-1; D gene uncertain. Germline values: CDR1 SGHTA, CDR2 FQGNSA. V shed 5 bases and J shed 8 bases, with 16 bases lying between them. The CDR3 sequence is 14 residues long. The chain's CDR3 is CASSPDRLSHEQFF. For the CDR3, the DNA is TGTGCCAGCAGCCCTGATAGGCTTAGCCATGAGCAGTTCTTC.

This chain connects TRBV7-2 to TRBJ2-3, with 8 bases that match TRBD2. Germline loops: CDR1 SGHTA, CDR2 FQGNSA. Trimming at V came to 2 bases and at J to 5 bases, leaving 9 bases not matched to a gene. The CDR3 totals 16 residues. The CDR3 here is CASSLRLAGGGDTQYF. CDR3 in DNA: TGTGCCAGCAGCTTACGACTGGCCGGGGGGGGAGATACGCAGTATTTT. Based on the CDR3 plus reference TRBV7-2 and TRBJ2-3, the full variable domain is GAGVSQSPSNKVTEKGKDVELRCDPISGHTALYWYRQSLGQGLEFLIYFQGNSAPDKSGLPSDRFSAERTGGSVSTLTIQRTQQEDSAVYLCASSLRLAGGGDTQYFGPGTRLTVL.

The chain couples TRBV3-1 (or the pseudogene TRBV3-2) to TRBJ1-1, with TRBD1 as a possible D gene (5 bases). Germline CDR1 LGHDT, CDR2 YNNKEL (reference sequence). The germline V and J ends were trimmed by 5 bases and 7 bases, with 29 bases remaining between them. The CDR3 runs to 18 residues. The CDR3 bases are TGTGCCAGCAGCGAAGCCATTCCGGCAAGGGGATCAGCGCGTGAAGCTTTCTTT. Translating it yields CASSEAIPARGSAREAFF.

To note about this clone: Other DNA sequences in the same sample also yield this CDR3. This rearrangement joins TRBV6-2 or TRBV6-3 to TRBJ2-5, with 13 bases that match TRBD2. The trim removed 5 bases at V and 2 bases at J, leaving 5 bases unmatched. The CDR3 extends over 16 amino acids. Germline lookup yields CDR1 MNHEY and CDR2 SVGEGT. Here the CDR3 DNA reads TGTGCCAGCAGTCGTGGACTAGCGGGGGCTCAAGAGACCCAGTACTTC. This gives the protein CASSRGLAGAQETQYF.

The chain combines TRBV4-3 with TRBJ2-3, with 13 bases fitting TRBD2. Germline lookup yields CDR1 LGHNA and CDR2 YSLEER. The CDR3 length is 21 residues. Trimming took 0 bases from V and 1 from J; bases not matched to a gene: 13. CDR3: CASSQDRRTSGRISRTDTQYF. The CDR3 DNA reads TGCGCCAGCAGCCAAGATCGGAGGACTAGCGGGAGAATTAGCCGCACAGATACGCAGTATTTT.

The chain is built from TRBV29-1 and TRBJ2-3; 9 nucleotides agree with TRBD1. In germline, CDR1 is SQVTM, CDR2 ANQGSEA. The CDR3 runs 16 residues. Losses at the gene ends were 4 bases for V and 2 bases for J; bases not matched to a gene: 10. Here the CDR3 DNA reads TGCAGCGTTGGTGGGAGGACAGGGGATCCCACAGATACGCAGTATTTT. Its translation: CSVGGRTGDPTDTQYF.

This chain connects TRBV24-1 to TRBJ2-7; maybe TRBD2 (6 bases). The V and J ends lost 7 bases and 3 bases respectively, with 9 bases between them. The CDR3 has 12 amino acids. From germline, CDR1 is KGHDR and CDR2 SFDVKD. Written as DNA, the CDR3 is TGTGCCACCAGCCTGGAGGGCTACGAGCAGTACTTC. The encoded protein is CATSLEGYEQYF.

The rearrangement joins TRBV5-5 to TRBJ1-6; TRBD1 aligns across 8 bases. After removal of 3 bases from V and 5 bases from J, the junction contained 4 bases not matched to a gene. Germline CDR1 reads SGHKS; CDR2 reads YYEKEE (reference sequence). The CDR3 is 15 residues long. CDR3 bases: TGTGCCAGCAGCTCCTACAGGGGGAATAATTCACCCCTCCACTTT. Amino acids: CASSSYRGNNSPLHF.

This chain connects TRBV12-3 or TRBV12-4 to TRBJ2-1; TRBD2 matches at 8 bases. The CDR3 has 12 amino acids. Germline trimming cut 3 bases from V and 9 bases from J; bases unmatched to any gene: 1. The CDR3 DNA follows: TGTGCCAGCAGTTTCGGGAGGGGTGAGCAGTTCTTC. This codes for CASSFGRGEQFF.

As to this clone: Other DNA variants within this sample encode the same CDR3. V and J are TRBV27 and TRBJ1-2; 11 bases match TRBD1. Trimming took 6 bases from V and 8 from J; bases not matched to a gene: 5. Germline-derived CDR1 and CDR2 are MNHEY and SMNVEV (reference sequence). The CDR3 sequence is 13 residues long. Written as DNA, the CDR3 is TGTGCCAGCAGCCCTGGACAGGGGGCAGGCTACACCTTC. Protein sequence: CASSPGQGAGYTF.

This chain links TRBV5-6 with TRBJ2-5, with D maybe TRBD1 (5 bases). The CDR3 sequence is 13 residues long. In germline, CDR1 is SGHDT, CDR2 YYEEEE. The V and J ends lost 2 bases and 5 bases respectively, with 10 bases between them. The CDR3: CASSFQGLETQYF. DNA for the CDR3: TGTGCCAGCAGCTTCCAGGGCCTGGAGACCCAGTACTTC. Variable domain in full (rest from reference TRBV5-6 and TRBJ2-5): DAGVTQSPTHLIKTRGQQVTLRCSPKSGHDTVSWYQQALGQGPQFIFQYYEEEERQRGNFPDRFSGHQFPNYSSELNVNALLLGDSALYLCASSFQGLETQYFGPGTRLLVL.

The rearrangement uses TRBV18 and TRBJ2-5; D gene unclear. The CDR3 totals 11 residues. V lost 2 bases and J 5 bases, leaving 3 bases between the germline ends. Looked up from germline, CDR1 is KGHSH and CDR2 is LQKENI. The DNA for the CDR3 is TGTGCCAGCTCACCAGCGGAGACCCAGTACTTC. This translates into CASSPAETQYF. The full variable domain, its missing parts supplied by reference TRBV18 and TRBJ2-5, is NAGVMQNPRHLVRRRGQEARLRCSPMKGHSHVYWYRQLPEEGLKFMVYLQKENIIDESGMPKERFSAEFPKEGPSILRIQQVVRGDSAAYFCASSPAETQYFGPGTRLLVL.

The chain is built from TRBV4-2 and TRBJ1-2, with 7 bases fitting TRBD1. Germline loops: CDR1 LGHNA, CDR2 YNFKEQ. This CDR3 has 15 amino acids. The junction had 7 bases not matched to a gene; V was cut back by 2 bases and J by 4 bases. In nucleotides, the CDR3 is TGTGCCAGCAGCCAACGCCCCGGGACAGTCTATGGCTACACCTTC. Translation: CASSQRPGTVYGYTF.

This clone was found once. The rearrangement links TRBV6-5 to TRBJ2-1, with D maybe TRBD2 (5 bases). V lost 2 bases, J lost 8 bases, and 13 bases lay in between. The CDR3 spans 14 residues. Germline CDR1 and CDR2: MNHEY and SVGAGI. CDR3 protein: CASSYDPTRDEQFF. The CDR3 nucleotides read TGTGCCAGCAGTTACGATCCCACTAGGGATGAGCAGTTCTTC.